This T cell receptor (beta chain) was identified during a study of cytomegalovirus exposure and HLA in healthy donors. Researchers ran the PCR with 60 Vbeta and 13 Jbeta primers. Repertoires were generated with immunoSEQ multiplex PCR, while TCRdb's copy carries only in-frame clones and drops some. The top ten clones hold around 7.4% of a sample with some 89,000 clones, about 85% of them seen once. The CDR3 sequence is 18 residues long. The germline CDR1 and CDR2 sequences are SGHTA and FQGTGA. Germline trimming cut 5 bases from V and 1 base from J; bases unmatched to any gene: 7. The receptor was isolated from a man in his forties in good health and CMV-seropositive. The specimen was PBMCs. The chain has TRBV7-3 and TRBJ2-6, with TRBD1 matching over 11 bases. This CDR3 reads CASSPRTGGASGANVLTF. As DNA, the CDR3 is TGTGCCAGCAGCCCCCGGACAGGGGGCGCTTCTGGGGCCAACGTCCTGACTTTC.